A single sample is the source of the 16 T cell receptor beta chains below, sequenced in a study of OX40 agonist ivuxolimab in advanced cancers. Sequencing used immunoSEQ multiplex PCR; TCRdb keeps in-frame clones, though not all of them. The sample shows about 61,000 clones, roughly four fifths of them seen only once. The sample here was CD4+ or CD8+ T cells sorted from blood, taken in a trial of the OX40 agonist ivuxolimab. Receptor source: an adult with an advanced solid tumor such as melanoma, head and neck, liver or kidney cancer.

Only a few counts were recorded for this clone. The chain couples TRBV6-1 to TRBJ1-6; D unclear. Trimming took 3 bases from V and 0 from J, leaving 12 bases between them. CDR1 MNHNS and CDR2 SASEGT come from the germline V gene. The CDR3 runs 17 residues. CDR3 DNA sequence: TGTGCCAGCAGTGACGACTCCCCGTACTCCTATAATTCACCCCTCCACTTT. As protein: CASSDDSPYSYNSPLHF.

CDR3 coding DNA: TGTGCCAGCACTTTTCAGAGGGGGTATGGCACAGATACGCAGTATTTT. Its translation is CASTFQRGYGTDTQYF. V is TRBV28 and J is TRBJ2-3; TRBD1 might be the D (6 bases). Per germline, CDR1 MDHEN and CDR2 SYDVKM. CDR3 length: 16 amino acids. V dropped 7 bases and J dropped 1 base, with 18 bases sitting between them.

The V gene is TRBV19, the J gene TRBJ2-4; tentative D call: TRBD1 (5 bases). The CDR3 contains 18 residues. In germline, CDR1 is LNHDA, CDR2 SQIVND (reference sequence). V lost 3 bases and J lost 8, with 26 bases in between. The CDR3 nucleotides are TGTGCCAGTAGTATCGTACCCCCACAGGACGGATGGAGTGACATTCAGTACTTC. Encoded protein: CASSIVPPQDGWSDIQYF.

This sequence joins TRBV28 and TRBJ2-1, with 9 nucleotides matching TRBD2. J gave up 10 bases and V 5 bases, and 12 bases lay outside the gene matches. This CDR3 region has 15 residues. Germline loops: CDR1 MDHEN, CDR2 SYDVKM. The CDR3 loop is CASSPGGGALKEQFF. The CDR3 nucleotides are TGTGCCAGCAGTCCAGGCGGGGGGGCCCTCAAGGAGCAGTTCTTC.

The chain carries TRBV27 and TRBJ2-3; no clear D gene. This CDR3 comprises 15 residues. Germline loops: CDR1 MNHEY, CDR2 SMNVEV (reference sequence). V was pared by 2 bases and J by 2 bases, with 11 bases between. The CDR3 DNA sequence: TGTGCCAGCAGTTTAAGGCGGACCGACACAGATACGCAGTATTTT. It yields the protein CASSLRRTDTDTQYF.

The chain combines TRBV28 with TRBJ2-5, with 7 bases lining up with TRBD1. Germline values: CDR1 MDHEN, CDR2 SYDVKM. The CDR3 consists of 14 residues. V lost 5 bases and J lost 2; bases outside the gene matches: 5. CDR3 in amino acids: CASSQQGSQETQYF. The CDR3 DNA reads as TGTGCCAGCAGTCAACAGGGGTCACAAGAGACCCAGTACTTC.

The chain is built from TRBV28 and TRBJ1-2, with D perhaps matching TRBD1 (6 bases). This CDR3 is 15 amino acids long. Trimming removed 5 bases at V and 0 bases at J, with 13 bases between. The germline V gene has CDR1 MDHEN and CDR2 SYDVKM. The CDR3 region has the DNA TGTGCCAGCAGTGGATCCGGGACATCTAACTATGGCTACACCTTC. As protein: CASSGSGTSNYGYTF.

The V and J genes are TRBV18 and TRBJ1-4; a weak D match, TRBD1 (6 bases). The germline V and J ends were trimmed by 2 bases and 8 bases, with 15 bases remaining between them. The V gene's germline CDR1 is KGHSH and CDR2 LQKENI. The CDR3 is 15 amino acids. The CDR3 DNA reads TGTGCCAGCTCACCATCAATGGCGGGACAAGAAAAACTGTTTTTT. It is translated as CASSPSMAGQEKLFF.

This chain's CDR3 is CASSPPGSANTEAFF. The CDR3 DNA is TGTGCCAGCAGTCCACCTGGTTCTGCGAACACTGAAGCTTTCTTT. The V and J genes are TRBV28 and TRBJ1-1; D uncertain. Germline V gives CDR1 MDHEN, CDR2 SYDVKM. The germline V and J ends were trimmed by 5 bases and 1 base, with 14 bases remaining between them. This CDR3 is built from 15 residues.

The rearrangement links TRBV27 to TRBJ1-2; D unresolved. The germline V gene has CDR1 MNHEY and CDR2 SMNVEV (reference sequence). This CDR3 spans 15 amino acids. Trimming took off 1 base at V and 3 bases at J, with 12 bases between the two ends. The CDR3 nucleotides are TGTGCCAGCAGTTTATATTCGGGCAGGTACTATGGCTACACCTTC. Its translation is CASSLYSGRYYGYTF.

This clone was seen more than once but under ten times. The genes are TRBV27 and TRBJ1-2; D possibly corresponds to TRBD1 (5 bases). Trimming shortened V by 3 bases and J by 8 bases, and 10 bases separated the two germline ends. The CDR3 extends over 12 amino acids. Germline CDR1 and CDR2: MNHEY and SMNVEV (reference sequence). CDR3 in amino acids: CASSFQGSGYTF. The CDR3 nucleotides are TGTGCCAGCAGTTTTCAGGGATCAGGCTACACCTTC.

This clone was counted once. The chain employs TRBV7-8 and TRBJ1-2; weak D call: TRBD1 (6 bases). CDR1 is SGHVS and CDR2 is FQNEAQ in the germline V gene. V was shortened by 5 bases and J by 2 bases, with 18 bases between the two germline ends. The CDR3 has 16 residues. The CDR3 region is CASSPGGGQGNYGYTF. Here the CDR3 DNA reads TGTGCCAGCAGCCCTGGGGGGGGGCAAGGAAACTATGGCTACACCTTC. The complete variable domain, with remaining parts taken from reference TRBV7-8 and TRBJ1-2, reads GAGVSQSPRYKVAKRGQDVALRCDPISGHVSLFWYQQALGQGPEFLTYFQNEAQLDKSGLPSDRFFAERPEGSVSTLKIQRTQQEDSAVYLCASSPGGGQGNYGYTFGSGTRLTVV.

The chain joins TRBV10-3 to TRBJ2-1; 13 nucleotides line up with TRBD2. The trim removed 6 bases at V and 2 bases at J, leaving 4 bases unmatched. The germline gives CDR1 ENHRY, CDR2 SYGVKD. There are 16 residues in the CDR3. The CDR3, as DNA: TGTGCCATCAGCGGGACTAGCGGGGAGACCTACAATGAGCAGTTCTTC. Residues: CAISGTSGETYNEQFF.

The gene calls are TRBV15 and TRBJ2-5, with TRBD1 as a possible D gene (6 bases). CDR1 and CDR2 (germline): LNHNV, YYDKDF (reference sequence). The CDR3 has 15 amino acids. V lost 2 bases and J 3 bases, leaving 13 bases between the germline ends. This CDR3 is CATSRSQGFEETQYF. Written as DNA, the CDR3 is TGTGCCACCAGCAGATCACAGGGTTTTGAAGAGACCCAGTACTTC. Combining the CDR3 with reference TRBV15 and TRBJ2-5 gives the whole variable domain DAMVIQNPRYQVTQFGKPVTLSCSQTLNHNVMYWYQQKSSQAPKLLFHYYDKDFNNEADTPDNFQSRRPNTSFCFLDIRSPGLGDTAMYLCATSRSQGFEETQYFGPGTRLLVL.

The genes are TRBV18 and TRBJ2-3, with D perhaps assigned TRBD1 or TRBD2 (7 bases each). CDR3 length: 15 amino acids. The germline gives CDR1 KGHSH, CDR2 LQKENI. Trimming pared 1 base from V and 6 bases from J, leaving 14 bases between. The CDR3 loop reads CASSPRGGQMDTQYF. Written as DNA, the CDR3 is TGTGCCAGCTCACCACGCGGGGGACAGATGGATACGCAGTATTTT.

This chain joins TRBV9 and TRBJ2-1, with 10 bases fitting TRBD2. After removal of 3 bases from V and 4 bases from J, the junction contained 4 bases not matched to a gene. Germline CDR1 reads SGDLS; CDR2 reads YYNGEE. The CDR3 is 15 amino acids. The CDR3 DNA reads TGTGCCAGCAGCGCCAGCGGGGGGGCTTACAATGAGCAGTTCTTC. Translating gives CASSASGGAYNEQFF.